Shown below are 12 T cell receptor beta chains from a single sample sequenced in a study of blood T cell repertoires in COVID-19. Libraries were prepared by immunoSEQ multiplex PCR; TCRdb keeps only in-frame clonotypes and omits some of them. Altogether some 70,000 clones are present, roughly nine tenths being singletons, with the ten largest covering around 7.8%. Source material: peripheral blood. The receptors stem from a man aged 35-49 years with COVID-19, enrolled during active disease.

V usage is TRBV2 and J usage is TRBJ2-3; 7 bases are a match to TRBD2. Germline CDR1 SNHLY, CDR2 FYNNEI. This CDR3 contains 13 residues. Trimming cost V 4 bases and J 8 bases; bases outside gene matches: 6. The CDR3 sequence: CASSGGGRVTQYF. The CDR3 region has the DNA TGTGCCAGCAGTGGTGGGGGGAGGGTTACGCAGTATTTT.

The rearrangement links TRBV4-1 to TRBJ2-7, with 7 bases fitting TRBD1. The CDR3 extends over 16 amino acids. The germline CDR1 and CDR2 sequences are MGHRA and YSYEKL. V was clipped by 0 bases and J by 2 bases; unmatched bases: 7. The CDR3 DNA is TGCGCCAGCAGCCAAGACGAGGGGGCAGACACCTACGAGCAGTACTTC. Protein: CASSQDEGADTYEQYF.

V usage is TRBV6-5 and J usage is TRBJ2-1; a possible D gene is TRBD2 (5 bases). The V and J ends lost 7 bases and 5 bases respectively, with 12 bases between them. The CDR3 is 13 amino acids. Germline V gene data show CDR1 as MNHEY and CDR2 as SVGAGI. The CDR3 DNA sequence: TGTGCCAGCAACCGGGGAGTCAACAATGAGCAGTTCTTC. Encoded protein: CASNRGVNNEQFF.

The chain recombines TRBV7-2 with TRBJ2-7; 13 positions agree with TRBD2. CDR1 and CDR2 (germline): SGHTA, FQGNSA. The CDR3 totals 17 residues. Losses at the gene ends were 5 bases for V and 0 bases for J; bases not matched to a gene: 7. DNA of the CDR3: TGTGCCAGCAGCGCAAGGACTAGCGGGGGTTCCTCCTACGAGCAGTACTTC. It codes for CASSARTSGGSSYEQYF.

This clone was counted between two and nine times. The V gene is TRBV2, the J gene TRBJ1-6; a weak D match, TRBD1 (6 bases). Germline CDR1 SNHLY, CDR2 FYNNEI. This CDR3 has 14 amino acids. Trimming cost V 8 bases and J 4 bases, with 12 bases left between them. This CDR3 reads CASSGQSYNSPLHF. The CDR3 nucleotides read TGTGCCAGCTCTGGACAGTCTTATAATTCACCCCTCCACTTT.

This clone came up once. The chain couples TRBV6-6 to TRBJ1-3, with D maybe TRBD1 (5 bases). The CDR3 has 15 amino acids. Trimming took 2 bases from V and 3 from J, leaving 11 bases between them. The germline gives CDR1 MNHNY, CDR2 SVGAGI (reference sequence). The CDR3 region is CASSYPAGVGNTIYF. The CDR3, as DNA: TGTGCCAGCAGTTACCCCGCGGGGGTTGGAAACACCATATATTTT.

V and J are TRBV5-1 and TRBJ2-5; D might be TRBD1 (6 bases). CDR1 is SGHRS, CDR2 YFSETQ, per germline. Trimming pared 3 bases from V and 3 bases from J, leaving 12 bases between. The CDR3 loop spans 14 amino acids. The CDR3 DNA reads TGCGCCAGCAGCTCCCCGGGACAAGAAGAGACCCAGTACTTC. Its translation: CASSSPGQEETQYF.

The chain has TRBV11-2 and TRBJ2-5; 8 nucleotides agree with TRBD2. From germline, CDR1 is SGHAT and CDR2 FQNNGV. The V segment lost 4 bases and the J segment 5 bases; nucleotides outside the gene matches: 6. The CDR3 contains 14 residues. CDR3 sequence (DNA): TGTGCCAGCAGCTCCCCGTCGGGGGGGGAGACCCAGTACTTC. Translation gives CASSSPSGGETQYF. Using reference TRBV11-2 and TRBJ2-5 for the parts outside the CDR3, the full variable domain is EAGVAQSPRYKIIEKRQSVAFWCNPISGHATLYWYQQILGQGPKLLIQFQNNGVVDDSQLPKDRFSAERLKGVDSTLKIQPAKLEDSAVYLCASSSPSGGETQYFGPGTRLLVL.

The chain has TRBV29-1 and TRBJ2-1; D perhaps matches TRBD1 (6 bases). V was trimmed by 7 bases and J by 0 bases, leaving 13 bases between them. CDR1 and CDR2 from the germline V gene are SQVTM and ANQGSEA. The CDR3 sequence is 14 residues long. This CDR3 reads CSDQGGLSYNEQFF. CDR3 in DNA: TGCAGCGACCAAGGGGGTCTCTCCTACAATGAGCAGTTCTTC.

V and J are TRBV6-5 and TRBJ1-3; D perhaps matches TRBD1 (5 bases). CDR3 length: 15 residues. Germline CDR1 reads MNHEY; CDR2 reads SVGAGI. Trimming removed 8 bases at V and 4 bases at J, with 18 bases between. As DNA, the CDR3 is TGTGCCAGCGGGGCCTCACGCACATCGGGAAACACCATATATTTT. This codes for CASGASRTSGNTIYF.

The CDR3 DNA follows: TGTGCCAGCAGGCCCCTCGCTAGCGGGGGGCTAACTCTTAGAAACGAGCAGTACTTC. Translating gives CASRPLASGGLTLRNEQYF. The V call is TRBV28, the J call TRBJ2-7, with 11 bases fitting TRBD2. CDR3 length: 19 amino acids. The J segment lost 5 bases and the V segment lost 6 bases, leaving 21 bases of the junction unmatched. Per the germline V gene, CDR1 is MDHEN and CDR2 is SYDVKM.

The CDR3 loop reads CASSGTSGGRGFSTDTQYF. The CDR3 DNA is TGTGCCAGTAGCGGGACTAGCGGGGGCCGGGGATTTAGCACAGATACGCAGTATTTT. V gene TRBV19 combines with J gene TRBJ2-3, with 14 bases aligning to TRBD2. V lost 6 bases to trimming and J lost 0 bases; unmatched junction nucleotides: 11. Germline V gene sequence: CDR1 LNHDA, CDR2 SQIVND (reference sequence). The CDR3 consists of 19 residues.